The next 26 T cell receptor beta chains were all read from a single sample in a study of early T cells in non-severe SARS-CoV-2 infection. TCRdb re-derived calls from the 5' RACE reads in MiXCR, one entry per CDR3 protein. The sample comprises approximately 90,000 distinct CDR3 sequences, over 15% of which are singletons, and 5% to 5.5% rests with the top ten. Sequencing used whole blood, obtained at baseline. The receptor source for this set is an adult who was a healthcare worker with PCR-confirmed SARS-CoV-2 infection or an uninfected control (not recorded which).

This clonotype was counted only a few times. The chain has TRBV30 and TRBJ2-2, with D unclear. V shed 2 bases and J shed 6 bases, with 4 bases lying between them. The V gene's germline CDR1 is GTSNPN and CDR2 SVGIG (reference sequence). This CDR3 region has 11 residues. This chain's CDR3 is CAWSPAGELFF. As DNA, the CDR3 is TGTGCCTGGAGTCCGGCCGGGGAGCTGTTTTTT. Filled out from reference TRBV30 and TRBJ2-2, the complete variable domain reads SQTIHQWPATLVQPVGSPLSLECTVEGTSNPNLYWYRQAAGRGLQLLFYSVGIGQISSEVPQNLSASRPQDRQFILSSKKLLLSDSGFYLCAWSPAGELFFGEGSRLTVL.

The chain carries TRBV20-1 and TRBJ2-7; no clear D. Germline CDR1 is DFQATT and CDR2 is SNEGSKA (reference sequence). The CDR3 loop spans 15 amino acids. Trimming left V 0 bases short and J 5 bases short, with 17 bases between. The CDR3 bases are TGCAGTGCTAGAGATTTAGGGATCTCTGGGGACGAGCAGTACTTC. This codes for CSARDLGISGDEQYF.

This clonotype has more than one count but fewer than ten. The chain is built from TRBV28 and TRBJ1-5; D is unresolved. Trimming stripped 2 bases from V and 0 bases from J, with 8 bases between. The CDR3 spans 15 residues. The V gene's germline CDR1 is MDHEN and CDR2 SYDVKM. CDR3 in DNA: TGTGCCAGCAGTTTAGGAGATTATAGCAATCAGCCCCAGCATTTT. Translating gives CASSLGDYSNQPQHF.

This clonotype has ten or more counts. The rearrangement joins TRBV15 to TRBJ1-4; 7 positions match TRBD1. The CDR3 runs 14 residues. The junction had 5 bases not matched to a gene; V was cut back by 4 bases and J by 6 bases. CDR1 and CDR2 from the germline V gene are LNHNV and YYDKDF (reference sequence). CDR3 coding DNA: TGTGCCACCAGCACCGGGACAGACCATGAAAAACTGTTTTTT. Translation: CATSTGTDHEKLFF.

There are many counts of this clonotype. The genes are TRBV12-3 or TRBV12-4 and TRBJ1-2; 8 nucleotides agree with TRBD1. After removal of 3 bases from V and 6 bases from J, the junction contained 3 bases not matched to a gene. The CDR3 runs to 13 residues. The CDR3 sequence: CASSFPGGNGYTF. CDR3 in DNA: TGTGCCAGCAGTTTCCCAGGGGGCAATGGCTACACCTTC.

CDR3 coding DNA: TGCAGTGCTACCGGGACTAGCGTCGAGCAGTACTTC. It translates to CSATGTSVEQYF. This chain connects TRBV20-1 to TRBJ2-7; TRBD2 matches at 10 bases. V shed 4 bases and J 6 bases; nucleotides not matched to a gene: 3. This CDR3 has 12 residues. The germline CDR1 and CDR2 sequences are DFQATT and SNEGSKA (reference sequence).

This clonotype was recorded a few times. The chain links TRBV21-1 to TRBJ2-7; TRBD1, the table's D call, was not compared with the DNA. TRBV21-1 counts as a pseudogene. This CDR3 has 16 residues. The CDR3 protein is CASSAWPSDRAYEQYF. CDR3 in DNA: TGTGCCAGCAGCGCGTGGCCCTCGGACAGGGCCTACGAGCAGTACTTC.

The chain combines TRBV4-3 with TRBJ2-1; D possibly matches TRBD1 or TRBD2 (5 bases each). The length of the CDR3 is 17 residues. V shed 0 bases and J shed 6 bases, with 18 bases lying between them. The germline gives CDR1 LGHNA, CDR2 YSLEER. CDR3 nucleotides: TGCGCCAGCAGCCAAGATTATTCGGTGGGGACCTTCAATGAGCAGTTCTTC. Translation: CASSQDYSVGTFNEQFF.

V usage is TRBV20-1 and J usage is TRBJ2-5; D unresolved. Germline CDR1 and CDR2: DFQATT and SNEGSKA (reference sequence). Between the trimmed V and J ends, which lost 0 bases and 5 bases, there was a span of 13 bases. CDR3 size: 14 residues. CDR3 nucleotide sequence: TGCAGTGCTAGAGATCTCCAGCGTGAGGAGACCCAGTACTTC. Its translation is CSARDLQREETQYF.

This clonotype was detected only a few times. This chain joins TRBV5-1 and TRBJ2-1; 10 bases are a match to TRBD2. The CDR3 runs to 14 residues. Germline CDR1 SGHRS, CDR2 YFSETQ. The V segment lost 4 bases and the J segment 7 bases; nucleotides outside the gene matches: 5. The CDR3 protein is CASSPASGRNEQFF. The CDR3 DNA follows: TGCGCCAGCAGCCCGGCTAGCGGGAGAAATGAGCAGTTCTTC. Variable domain in full (rest from reference TRBV5-1 and TRBJ2-1): KAGVTQTPRYLIKTRGQQVTLSCSPISGHRSVSWYQQTPGQGLQFLFEYFSETQRNKGNFPGRFSGRQFSNSRSEMNVSTLELGDSALYLCASSPASGRNEQFFGPGTRLTVL.

This clonotype was seen a handful of times. This sequence joins TRBV5-1 and TRBJ2-7, with 9 bases aligning to TRBD1. The junction had 8 bases not matched to a gene; V was cut back by 3 bases and J by 4 bases. Germline CDR1 and CDR2: SGHRS and YFSETQ. This CDR3 spans 15 amino acids. The CDR3 spells CASSSTGTGNYEQYF. The CDR3 region has the DNA TGCGCCAGCAGCTCAACCGGGACAGGGAATTACGAGCAGTACTTC.

This clonotype has more than one count but fewer than ten. J is TRBJ2-3 and V is TRBV6-2 or TRBV6-3, with 8 positions matching TRBD2. Germline V gene lookup returns CDR1 MNHEY and CDR2 SVGEGT. Losses at the gene ends were 0 bases for V and 4 bases for J; bases not matched to a gene: 12. The CDR3 runs to 18 residues. The chain's CDR3 is CASSYSAGAPSMADTQYF. CDR3 bases: TGTGCCAGCAGTTACTCAGCGGGAGCCCCCTCAATGGCAGATACGCAGTATTTT.

The chain has TRBV5-4 and TRBJ2-1; TRBD2 is a possible D gene (6 bases). Germline CDR1 SGHNT, CDR2 YYREEE (reference sequence). Trimming took 0 bases from V and 6 from J, leaving 7 bases between them. The length of the CDR3 is 13 residues. The CDR3 region is CASSLVGGNEQFF. In nucleotides, the CDR3 is TGTGCCAGCAGCTTGGTCGGGGGCAATGAGCAGTTCTTC.

The genes are TRBV4-1 and TRBJ1-1; possibly TRBD1 for D (5 bases). Germline V gene lookup returns CDR1 MGHRA and CDR2 YSYEKL. The CDR3 totals 14 residues. Deletions cut 4 bases from V and 3 bases from J, with 12 bases between. CDR3 bases: TGCGCCAGCAGCCTGACAGCGGCGGACACTGAAGCTTTCTTT. It specifies CASSLTAADTEAFF.

This clonotype showed up just a few times. This sequence joins TRBV12-3 or TRBV12-4 and TRBJ2-7, with D tentatively TRBD1 or TRBD2 (5 bases each). The CDR3 length is 15 residues. V lost 3 bases and J 2 bases, leaving 14 bases between the germline ends. The chain's CDR3 is CASSFGGAPTYEQYF. The CDR3 region has the DNA TGTGCCAGCAGTTTTGGGGGAGCTCCCACCTACGAGCAGTACTTC.

The V gene is TRBV9, the J gene TRBJ2-1, with 8 bases matching TRBD2. The CDR3 loop spans 16 amino acids. Germline-derived CDR1 and CDR2 are SGDLS and YYNGEE. Trimming took 3 bases from V and 3 from J; bases not matched to a gene: 8. CDR3 DNA: TGTGCCAGCAGCGCCCGACTAGCGCCTAACTACAATGAGCAGTTCTTC. Translating gives CASSARLAPNYNEQFF.

The chain carries TRBV13 and TRBJ2-7; D ambiguous. CDR3 size: 16 residues. V was cut by 2 bases and J by 0 bases, with 14 bases left in between. Germline CDR1 PRHDT, CDR2 FYEKMQ (reference sequence). Here the CDR3 reads CASSLLTPLDSYEQYF. CDR3 sequence (DNA): TGTGCCAGCAGCTTACTTACCCCACTGGACTCCTACGAGCAGTACTTC.

The chain employs TRBV29-1 and TRBJ2-7, with TRBD2 identical over 7 bases. Germline CDR1 and CDR2: SQVTM and ANQGSEA. CDR3 length: 12 residues. V trimming: 7 bases; J trimming: 3 bases; junction bases outside the gene matches: 6. This CDR3 is CSALTSSYEQYF. CDR3 coding DNA: TGCAGCGCCCTGACTAGCAGCTACGAGCAGTACTTC.

In this sample, this clonotype turned up a few times. This chain links TRBV20-1 with TRBJ1-4; D is unresolved. The CDR3 runs to 12 residues. V was trimmed by 3 bases and J by 6 bases, leaving 8 bases between them. Looked up from germline, CDR1 is DFQATT and CDR2 is SNEGSKA (reference sequence). CDR3 bases: TGCAGTGCTAGTGTCGGGGATGAAAAACTGTTTTTT. This gives the protein CSASVGDEKLFF.

The chain carries TRBV28 and TRBJ1-5; no definite D call. Trimming shortened V by 4 bases and J by 0 bases, and 4 bases separated the two germline ends. The CDR3 contains 13 residues. Germline V gene sequence: CDR1 MDHEN, CDR2 SYDVKM. CDR3 coding DNA: TGTGCCAGCAGTTGGCATAGCAATCAGCCCCAGCATTTT. It specifies CASSWHSNQPQHF.

The genes are TRBV7-3 and TRBJ2-1; D perhaps matches TRBD2 (5 bases). V gave up 5 bases and J gave up 8 bases, with 25 bases separating them. Germline lookup yields CDR1 SGHTA and CDR2 FQGTGA. This CDR3 comprises 17 residues. CDR3 bases: TGTGCCAGCAGCCCCGGACTCGCGAGCTTTGAGGAGGATGAGCAGTTCTTC. Translating it yields CASSPGLASFEEDEQFF.

This clonotype was recorded a few times. This rearrangement joins TRBV18 to TRBJ1-5, with D hard to call. Trimming removed 2 bases from V and 5 bases from J, with 4 bases in between. CDR1 KGHSH and CDR2 LQKENI come from the germline V gene. The CDR3 runs 12 residues. The CDR3 sequence is CASSPGDQPQHF. The CDR3 nucleotides are TGTGCCAGCTCACCAGGGGATCAGCCCCAGCATTTT. Full variable domain (remainder filled in from reference TRBV18 and TRBJ1-5): NAGVMQNPRHLVRRRGQEARLRCSPMKGHSHVYWYRQLPEEGLKFMVYLQKENIIDESGMPKERFSAEFPKEGPSILRIQQVVRGDSAAYFCASSPGDQPQHFGDGTRLSIL.

This clonotype was detected ten times or more. CDR3 protein: CAISPGSSSYNEQFF. Here the CDR3 DNA reads TGTGCCATCAGTCCAGGGTCTAGCTCCTACAATGAGCAGTTCTTC. J is TRBJ2-1 and V is TRBV10-3; possibly TRBD1 for D (5 bases). Germline CDR1 ENHRY, CDR2 SYGVKD. This CDR3 is built from 15 residues. V lost 5 bases and J 0 bases, leaving 11 bases between the germline ends.

The chain uses TRBV28 and TRBJ2-3; D is undetermined. From germline, CDR1 is MDHEN and CDR2 SYDVKM. The CDR3 consists of 15 residues. V gave up 4 bases and J gave up 1 base, with 12 bases separating them. The CDR3 spells CASSWNHRGTDTQYF. For the CDR3, the DNA is TGTGCCAGCAGTTGGAACCACCGTGGCACAGATACGCAGTATTTT.

This clonotype was seen more than once but under ten times. The chain employs TRBV20-1 and TRBJ2-3; D not certain. CDR1 is DFQATT and CDR2 is SNEGSKA in the germline V gene (reference sequence). Between the trimmed V and J ends, which lost 5 bases and 0 bases, there was a span of 12 bases. This CDR3 region has 14 residues. CDR3 sequence: CSAGMTTSTDTQYF. The DNA for the CDR3 is TGCAGTGCTGGGATGACAACTAGCACAGATACGCAGTATTTT.

This chain uses TRBV7-8 with TRBJ2-2; D not certain. The germline gives CDR1 SGHVS, CDR2 FQNEAQ. CDR3 size: 17 residues. The V and J ends lost 4 bases and 3 bases respectively, with 18 bases between them. The DNA for the CDR3 is TGTGCCAGCAGCTCCGTGGCGGCCCTGGGCTACACCGGGGAGCTGTTTTTT. Amino acid sequence: CASSSVAALGYTGELFF. The full variable domain, with the rest looked up from reference TRBV7-8 and TRBJ2-2, is GAGVSQSPRYKVAKRGQDVALRCDPISGHVSLFWYQQALGQGPEFLTYFQNEAQLDKSGLPSDRFFAERPEGSVSTLKIQRTQQEDSAVYLCASSSVAALGYTGELFFGEGSRLTVL.